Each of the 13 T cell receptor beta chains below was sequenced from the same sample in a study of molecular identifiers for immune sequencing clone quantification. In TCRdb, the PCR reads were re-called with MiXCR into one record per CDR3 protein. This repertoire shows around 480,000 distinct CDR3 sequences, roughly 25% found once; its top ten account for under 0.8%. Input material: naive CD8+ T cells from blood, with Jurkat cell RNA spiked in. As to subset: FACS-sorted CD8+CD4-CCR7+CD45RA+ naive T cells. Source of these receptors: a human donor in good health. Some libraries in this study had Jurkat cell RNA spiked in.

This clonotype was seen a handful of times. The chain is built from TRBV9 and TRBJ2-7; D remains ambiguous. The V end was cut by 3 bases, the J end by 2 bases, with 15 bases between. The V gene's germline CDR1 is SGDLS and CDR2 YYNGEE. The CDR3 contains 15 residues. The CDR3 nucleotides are TGTGCCAGCAGCGACCCTCTTAGGTCCCCCTACGAGCAGTACTTC. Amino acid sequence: CASSDPLRSPYEQYF.

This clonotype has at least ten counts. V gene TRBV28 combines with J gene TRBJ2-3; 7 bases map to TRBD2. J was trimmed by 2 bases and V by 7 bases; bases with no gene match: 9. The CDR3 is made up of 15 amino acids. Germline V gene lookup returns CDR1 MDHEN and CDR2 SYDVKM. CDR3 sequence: CASMIQRGYTDTQYF. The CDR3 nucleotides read TGTGCCAGCATGATCCAGCGGGGTTACACAGATACGCAGTATTTT.

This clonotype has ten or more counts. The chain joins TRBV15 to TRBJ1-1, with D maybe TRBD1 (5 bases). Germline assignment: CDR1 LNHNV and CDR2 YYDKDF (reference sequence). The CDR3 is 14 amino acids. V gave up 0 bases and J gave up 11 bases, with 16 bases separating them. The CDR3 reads CATSRDQGDIDAFF. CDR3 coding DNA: TGTGCCACCAGCAGAGATCAAGGGGATATTGATGCTTTCTTT.

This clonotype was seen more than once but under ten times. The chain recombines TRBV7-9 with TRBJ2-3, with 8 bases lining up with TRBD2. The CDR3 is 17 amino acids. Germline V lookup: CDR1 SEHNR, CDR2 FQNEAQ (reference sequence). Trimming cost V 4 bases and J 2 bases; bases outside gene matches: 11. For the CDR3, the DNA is TGTGCCAGCAGCTACAGCGGGGCGGGAGGATACACAGATACGCAGTATTTT. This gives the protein CASSYSGAGGYTDTQYF.

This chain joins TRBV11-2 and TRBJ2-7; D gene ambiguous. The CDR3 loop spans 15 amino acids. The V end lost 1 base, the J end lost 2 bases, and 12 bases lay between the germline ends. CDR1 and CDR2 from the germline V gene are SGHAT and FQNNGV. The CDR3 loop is CASSLGVNPTYEQYF. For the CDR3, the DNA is TGTGCCAGCAGCTTAGGGGTAAACCCTACCTACGAGCAGTACTTC.

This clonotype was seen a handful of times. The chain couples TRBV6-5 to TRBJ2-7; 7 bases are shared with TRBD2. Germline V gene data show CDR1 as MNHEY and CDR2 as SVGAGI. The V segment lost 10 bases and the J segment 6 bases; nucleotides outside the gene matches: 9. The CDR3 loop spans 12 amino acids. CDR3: CATGRGLGEQYF. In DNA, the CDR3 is TGTGCCACTGGGAGGGGTTTAGGCGAGCAGTACTTC.

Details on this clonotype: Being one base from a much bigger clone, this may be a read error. The CDR3 loop reads CASSQVVPGLSHNEQFF. In nucleotides, the CDR3 is TGCGCCAGCAGCCAAGTCGTCCCGGGACTGTCCCACAATGAGCAGTTCTTC. The rearrangement uses TRBV4-3 and TRBJ2-1, with D perhaps TRBD2 (6 bases). This CDR3 is 17 amino acids long. V was shortened by 1 base and J by 5 bases, with 18 bases between the two germline ends. Per germline, CDR1 LGHNA and CDR2 YSLEER.

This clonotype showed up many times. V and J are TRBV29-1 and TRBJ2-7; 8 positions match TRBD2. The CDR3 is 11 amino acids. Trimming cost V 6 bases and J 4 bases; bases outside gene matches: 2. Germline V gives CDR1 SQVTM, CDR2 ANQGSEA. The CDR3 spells CSVREGYEQYF. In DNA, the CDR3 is TGCAGCGTCCGGGAGGGGTACGAGCAGTACTTC.

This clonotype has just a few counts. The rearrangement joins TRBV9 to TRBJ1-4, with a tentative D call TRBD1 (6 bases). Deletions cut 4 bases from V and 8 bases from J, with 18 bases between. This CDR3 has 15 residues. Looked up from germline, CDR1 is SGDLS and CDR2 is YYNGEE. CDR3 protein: CASSLLGGALEKLFF. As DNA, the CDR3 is TGTGCCAGCAGCCTACTCGGGGGCGCGCTAGAAAAACTGTTTTTT.

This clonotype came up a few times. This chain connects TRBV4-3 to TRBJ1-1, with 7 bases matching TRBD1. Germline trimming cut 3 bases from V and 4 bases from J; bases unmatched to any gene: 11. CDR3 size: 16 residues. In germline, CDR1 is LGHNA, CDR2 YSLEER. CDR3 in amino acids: CASSHGLSTGSTEAFF. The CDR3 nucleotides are TGCGCCAGCAGCCACGGCCTTTCGACAGGGAGCACTGAAGCTTTCTTT.

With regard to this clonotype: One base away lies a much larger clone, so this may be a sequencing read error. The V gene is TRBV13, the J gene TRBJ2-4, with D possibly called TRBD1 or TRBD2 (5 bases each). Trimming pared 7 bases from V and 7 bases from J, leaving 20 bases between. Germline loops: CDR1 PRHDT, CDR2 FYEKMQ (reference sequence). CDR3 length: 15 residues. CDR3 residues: CASTPGPAGRNIQYF. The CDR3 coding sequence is TGTGCCAGCACCCCGGGACCAGCCGGCCGGAACATTCAGTACTTC. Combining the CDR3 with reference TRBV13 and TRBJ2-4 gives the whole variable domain AAGVIQSPRHLIKEKRETATLKCYPIPRHDTVYWYQQGPGQDPQFLISFYEKMQSDKGSIPDRFSAQQFSDYHSELNMSSLELGDSALYFCASTPGPAGRNIQYFGAGTRLSVL.

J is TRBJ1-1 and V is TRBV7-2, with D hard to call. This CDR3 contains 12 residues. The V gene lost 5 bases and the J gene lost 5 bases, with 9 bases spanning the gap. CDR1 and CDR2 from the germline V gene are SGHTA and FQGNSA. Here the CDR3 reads CASSTMGTEAFF. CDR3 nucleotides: TGTGCCAGCAGCACTATGGGGACTGAAGCTTTCTTT.

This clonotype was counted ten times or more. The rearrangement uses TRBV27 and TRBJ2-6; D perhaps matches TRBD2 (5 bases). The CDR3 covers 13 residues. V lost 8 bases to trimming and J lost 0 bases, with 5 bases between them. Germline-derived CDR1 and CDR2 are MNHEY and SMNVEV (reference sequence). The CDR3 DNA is TGTGCCAGCCGGGGCTCTGGGGCCAACGTCCTGACTTTC. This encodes CASRGSGANVLTF.